The rows below give T cell receptor beta chains drawn from one sample of a study of response to subunit inactivated influenza vaccine. Using its own MiXCR run on the RT-PCR reads, TCRdb lists one record per CDR3 protein. The sample contains about 520,000 distinct CDR3 sequences, roughly 7.9% of which appear only once. The material sequenced was PBMCs from blood, taken 23 months after vaccination. These receptors all stem from a man in his fifties or sixties who received an inactivated influenza vaccine. Both conserved end residues are part of each CDR3. D genes are given only for firm matches. Not all rows give a size; the values are once, few, many and, for expanded clones, a class.

j_call clone_size v_call d_call cdr3_aa cdr3_nt
TRBJ2-3 many TRBV4-1 NA CASSQGGGQDTQYF TGCGCCAGCAGCCAAGGGGGGGGGCAAGATACGCAGTATTTT
TRBJ2-2 NA TRBV5-4 NA CASSSRAATGELFF TGTGCCAGCAGTTCCCGGGCTGCTACCGGGGAGCTGTTTTTT
TRBJ1-1 many TRBV30 NA CATGRLNTEAFF TGTGCCACAGGACGGTTGAACACTGAAGCTTTCTTT
TRBJ1-4 few TRBV5-1 NA CASSQQGGATNEKLFF TGCGCCAGCAGCCAACAGGGAGGTGCCACTAATGAAAAACTGTTTTTT
TRBJ2-1 NA TRBV14 NA CASSQLETLGQFF TGTGCCAGCAGCCAGTTGGAGACGCTGGGGCAGTTCTTC
TRBJ1-4 NA TRBV5-1 NA CASSLDSGEKLFF TGCGCCAGCAGCTTAGATTCTGGTGAAAAACTGTTTTTT
TRBJ1-1 few TRBV10-3 NA CASTRQALSTEAFF TGTGCCAGCACTCGGCAGGCCCTCAGCACTGAAGCTTTCTTT
TRBJ2-7 few TRBV20-1 TRBD1 CSAKAGDRGYEQYF TGCAGTGCCAAGGCGGGGGACAGGGGGTACGAGCAGTACTTC
TRBJ1-1 many TRBV6-5 NA CASSYLDEGVKTFF TGTGCCAGCAGTTACCTGGATGAGGGAGTCAAAACTTTCTTT
TRBJ2-6 NA TRBV20-1 NA CSARDASGANVLTF TGCAGTGCTAGAGATGCCTCTGGGGCCAACGTCCTGACTTTC
TRBJ2-3 few TRBV28 NA CASSTAKASTDTQYF TGTGCCAGCAGTACAGCGAAGGCTAGCACAGATACGCAGTATTTT
TRBJ2-5 few TRBV7-2 TRBD2 CASSSTSGIQETQYF TGTGCCAGCAGCTCGACTAGCGGTATCCAAGAGACCCAGTACTTC
TRBJ2-2 few TRBV9 NA CASSIGSTNTGELFF TGTGCCAGCAGCATAGGGTCTACGAACACCGGGGAGCTGTTTTTT
TRBJ2-1 many TRBV20-1 TRBD2 CSAFSGRIGNEQFF TGCAGTGCTTTTAGCGGGAGGATAGGAAATGAGCAGTTCTTC
TRBJ2-1 many TRBV10-2 NA CASSEIGGAIYNEQFF TGCGCCAGCAGTGAGATTGGGGGGGCGATCTATAATGAGCAGTTCTTC
TRBJ1-5 many TRBV4-3 NA CASSQDIAVGPQHF TGCGCCAGCAGCCAAGATATTGCGGTCGGGCCCCAGCATTTT
TRBJ1-6 many TRBV12-3/TRBV12-4 NA CASSPGRISSYNSPLHF TGTGCCAGCAGTCCCGGGAGAATCAGCTCCTATAATTCACCCCTCCACTTT
TRBJ2-1 many TRBV5-1 TRBD2 CASRLAGGPYNEQFF TGTGCCAGCAGACTAGCGGGAGGACCTTACAATGAGCAGTTCTTC
TRBJ1-1 few TRBV6-1 NA CASKPTIETGGHTEAFF TGTGCCAGCAAACCTACGATAGAGACAGGAGGACACACTGAAGCTTTCTTT
TRBJ2-5 few TRBV15 NA CATSRDRTDSIRGETQYF TGTGCCACCAGCAGAGATCGGACAGACTCAATCCGAGGAGAGACCCAGTACTTC
TRBJ2-3 few TRBV11-2 NA CASSLVQGALAGSDTQYF TGTGCCAGCAGCTTAGTCCAGGGGGCTCTAGCGGGGTCAGATACGCAGTATTTT
TRBJ2-2 many TRBV11-1 TRBD1 CASSLGGSGELFF TGTGCCAGCAGTTTAGGGGGCTCCGGGGAGCTGTTTTTT
TRBJ2-1 NA TRBV12-3/TRBV12-4 TRBD1 CASSYPYRGNEQFF TGTGCCAGCAGTTACCCTTACAGGGGGAATGAGCAGTTCTTC
TRBJ2-3 many TRBV20-1 NA CSANRDSISADTQYF TGCAGTGCTAACCGGGACTCCATCTCCGCAGATACGCAGTATTTT
TRBJ1-5 many TRBV5-1 NA CASSLGQENQPQHF TGCGCCAGCAGCTTGGGACAGGAGAATCAGCCCCAGCATTTT
TRBJ2-7 many TRBV20-1 NA CSVNQGYEQYF TGCAGTGTGAATCAGGGCTACGAGCAGTACTTC
TRBJ2-7 many TRBV29-1 NA CSVESGRNEQYF TGCAGCGTTGAATCTGGGCGTAACGAGCAGTACTTC
TRBJ1-1 many TRBV7-2 TRBD1 CASSLQGTMNTEAFF TGTGCCAGCAGTTTACAGGGGACGATGAACACTGAAGCTTTCTTT
TRBJ2-7 NA TRBV2 NA CASIGLSPNEQYF TGTGCCAGCATAGGACTTTCCCCCAACGAGCAGTACTTC
TRBJ2-5 NA TRBV7-7 NA CASSLVARGFQETQYF TGTGCTAGCAGCTTAGTAGCAAGGGGCTTCCAAGAGACCCAGTACTTC
TRBJ2-5 few TRBV20-1 TRBD1 CSATGGEETQYF TGCAGTGCTACAGGGGGTGAAGAGACCCAGTACTTC
TRBJ2-1 few TRBV20-1 TRBD2 CSASGRLAGGHSYNEQFF TGCAGTGCAAGCGGGAGACTAGCGGGGGGACACTCCTACAATGAGCAGTTCTTC